These T cell receptor beta chains were read from a single sample in a study of response to subunit inactivated influenza vaccine. TCRdb fed the RT-PCR reads into MiXCR, producing one record per CDR3 protein. Of a few hundred thousand distinct CDR3 sequences listed, approximately 15% are singletons. This sample comprised PBMCs from blood, obtained roughly 12 days after vaccination. Source of these receptors: a man aged 45-65 years who received an inactivated influenza vaccine. Each CDR3 is given with its conserved first and last residue. The D gene is left open where the match is weak. A row's size may be missing; if present it is once, few, many or a size class.

D gene: TRBD1; V gene: TRBV7-2; CDR3 length: 14; J gene: TRBJ2-1; clone size: NA; CDR3 DNA: TGTGCCAGCAGCTACAGCGGGACAGGGGATGAGCAGTTCTTC; CDR3 protein: CASSYSGTGDEQFF
D gene: TRBD1; V gene: TRBV4-2; CDR3 length: 16; J gene: TRBJ1-1; clone size: few; CDR3 DNA: TGTGCCAGCAGCCTTTTGGGGGCAGGGGGCGAAACTGAAGCTTTCTTT; CDR3 protein: CASSLLGAGGETEAFF
D gene: TRBD1; V gene: TRBV6-2/TRBV6-3; CDR3 length: 16; J gene: TRBJ2-5; clone size: few; CDR3 DNA: TGTGCCAGCAGCCCCGGCCAGGACAGGCACCAAGAGACCCAGTACTTC; CDR3 protein: CASSPGQDRHQETQYF
D gene: NA; V gene: TRBV14; CDR3 length: 16; J gene: TRBJ2-5; clone size: few; CDR3 DNA: TGTGCCAGCAGCCAAGGCAGGGGTTTATCAGGAGAGACCCAGTACTTC; CDR3 protein: CASSQGRGLSGETQYF
D gene: TRBD1; V gene: TRBV11-2; CDR3 length: 13; J gene: TRBJ1-2; clone size: NA; CDR3 DNA: TGTGCCAGCAGCCCTGGGACAGTGGGGGGCTACACCTTC; CDR3 protein: CASSPGTVGGYTF
D gene: NA; V gene: TRBV19; CDR3 length: 13; J gene: TRBJ1-2; clone size: few; CDR3 DNA: TGTGCCAGTAGTATAGGGCACCGGAGTGGCTACACCTTC; CDR3 protein: CASSIGHRSGYTF
D gene: NA; V gene: TRBV7-9; CDR3 length: 15; J gene: TRBJ2-3; clone size: NA; CDR3 DNA: TGTGCCAGCAGTCAACCAGGTTCTAGCACAGATACGCAGTATTTT; CDR3 protein: CASSQPGSSTDTQYF
D gene: TRBD2; V gene: TRBV3-1; CDR3 length: 17; J gene: TRBJ2-1; clone size: NA; CDR3 DNA: TGTGCCAGCAGCCAAGACCGGTGGACTAGCGGGAGCAATGAGCAGTTCTTC; CDR3 protein: CASSQDRWTSGSNEQFF
D gene: NA; V gene: TRBV3-1; CDR3 length: 14; J gene: TRBJ2-2; clone size: once; CDR3 DNA: TGTGCCAGCAGCCCTAGGGCTGGGGCCGGGGAGCTGTTTTTT; CDR3 protein: CASSPRAGAGELFF
D gene: TRBD2; V gene: TRBV4-2; CDR3 length: 19; J gene: TRBJ2-3; clone size: NA; CDR3 DNA: TGTGCCAGCAGCCAAGATCGAGCGGGAGGGATGACTAGCACAGATACGCAGTATTTT; CDR3 protein: CASSQDRAGGMTSTDTQYF
D gene: NA; V gene: TRBV5-5; CDR3 length: 14; J gene: TRBJ1-5; clone size: NA; CDR3 DNA: TGTGCCAGCAGCTCGGGGGTGCAGAATCAGCCCCAGCATTTT; CDR3 protein: CASSSGVQNQPQHF
D gene: NA; V gene: TRBV6-1; CDR3 length: 14; J gene: TRBJ1-2; clone size: NA; CDR3 DNA: TGTGCCAGCAGGCATGATCACGGGGCTCTTGGCTACACCTTC; CDR3 protein: CASRHDHGALGYTF
D gene: TRBD2; V gene: TRBV6-2/TRBV6-3; CDR3 length: 17; J gene: TRBJ2-2; clone size: many; CDR3 DNA: TGTGCCAGCAGTTACCCATCGCTAGCGGGGAGTATCGGGGAGCTGTTTTTT; CDR3 protein: CASSYPSLAGSIGELFF
D gene: NA; V gene: TRBV12-3/TRBV12-4; CDR3 length: 12; J gene: TRBJ1-1; clone size: few; CDR3 DNA: TGTGCCAGCAGACAACCAGGGTCTCCAGCTTTCTTT; CDR3 protein: CASRQPGSPAFF
D gene: NA; V gene: TRBV5-1; CDR3 length: 13; J gene: TRBJ1-2; clone size: many; CDR3 DNA: TGCGCCAGCAGCTTGGACAGGGAAGGGGGCTACACCTTC; CDR3 protein: CASSLDREGGYTF
D gene: NA; V gene: TRBV6-1; CDR3 length: 16; J gene: TRBJ1-5; clone size: NA; CDR3 DNA: TGTGCCAGCAGCCAGGCGGGGGCTTATAGCAATCAGCCCCAGCATTTT; CDR3 protein: CASSQAGAYSNQPQHF
D gene: TRBD1; V gene: TRBV2; CDR3 length: 14; J gene: TRBJ2-7; clone size: NA; CDR3 DNA: TGTGCCATCGCGACCGGGACAGAGCCTTACGAGCAGTACTTC; CDR3 protein: CAIATGTEPYEQYF
D gene: NA; V gene: TRBV4-2; CDR3 length: 16; J gene: TRBJ2-5; clone size: many; CDR3 DNA: TGTGCCAGCAGCCCCTCGAGCGCAGCGGAGCAAGAGACCCAGTACTTC; CDR3 protein: CASSPSSAAEQETQYF
D gene: NA; V gene: TRBV5-1; CDR3 length: 13; J gene: TRBJ2-1; clone size: NA; CDR3 DNA: TGCGCCAGCAGCTACGATCGGACGAATGAGCAGTTCTTC; CDR3 protein: CASSYDRTNEQFF
D gene: TRBD2; V gene: TRBV20-1; CDR3 length: 15; J gene: TRBJ2-3; clone size: NA; CDR3 DNA: TGCAGTGCGGGAGGCAGCGGGACTAGCACAGATACGCAGTATTTT; CDR3 protein: CSAGGSGTSTDTQYF
D gene: TRBD1; V gene: TRBV20-1; CDR3 length: 14; J gene: TRBJ2-1; clone size: NA; CDR3 DNA: TGCAGTGCTAGAGATTGGGGACAGAACAATGAGCAGTTCTTC; CDR3 protein: CSARDWGQNNEQFF
D gene: TRBD1; V gene: TRBV20-1; CDR3 length: 15; J gene: TRBJ1-5; clone size: NA; CDR3 DNA: TGCAGTGCTAGAGACGCTACAGGGGAGGGTCAGCCCCAGCATTTT; CDR3 protein: CSARDATGEGQPQHF
D gene: TRBD1; V gene: TRBV24-1; CDR3 length: 17; J gene: TRBJ2-3; clone size: few; CDR3 DNA: TGTGCCACCAGTGGGAACCCCGGGACAGGGGACACAGATACGCAGTATTTT; CDR3 protein: CATSGNPGTGDTDTQYF
D gene: TRBD2; V gene: TRBV2; CDR3 length: 16; J gene: TRBJ2-5; clone size: NA; CDR3 DNA: TGTGCCAGCAGTGACCCGGGACTAGCGGGAGTAGAGACCCAGTACTTC; CDR3 protein: CASSDPGLAGVETQYF
D gene: NA; V gene: TRBV7-2; CDR3 length: 13; J gene: TRBJ2-5; clone size: few; CDR3 DNA: TGTGCCAGCACCTCACTAGTCCAAGAGACCCAGTACTTC; CDR3 protein: CASTSLVQETQYF
D gene: TRBD2; V gene: TRBV24-1; CDR3 length: 19; J gene: TRBJ2-1; clone size: NA; CDR3 DNA: TGTGCCACCAGTGATCCCGCGAGGGTTGGACTAGCGGGAGACAATGAGCAGTTCTTC; CDR3 protein: CATSDPARVGLAGDNEQFF
D gene: TRBD2; V gene: TRBV3-1; CDR3 length: 15; J gene: TRBJ2-1; clone size: NA; CDR3 DNA: TGTGCCAGCAGCCCTTTAGCGGGACGGATCGATGAGCAGTTCTTC; CDR3 protein: CASSPLAGRIDEQFF
D gene: NA; V gene: TRBV20-1; CDR3 length: 13; J gene: TRBJ2-5; clone size: few; CDR3 DNA: TGCAGTGCTAGAGACTCCAGGGTTGAGACCCAGTACTTC; CDR3 protein: CSARDSRVETQYF
D gene: NA; V gene: TRBV6-5; CDR3 length: 15; J gene: TRBJ1-1; clone size: many; CDR3 DNA: TGTGCCAGCAGTTACGACCCGGGGGTGAAGACTGAAGCTTTCTTT; CDR3 protein: CASSYDPGVKTEAFF
D gene: NA; V gene: TRBV18; CDR3 length: 15; J gene: TRBJ2-5; clone size: few; CDR3 DNA: TGTGCCAGCTCACCGCGGCAACTCCAAGGGGAGACCCAGTACTTC; CDR3 protein: CASSPRQLQGETQYF
D gene: NA; V gene: TRBV4-2; CDR3 length: 15; J gene: TRBJ1-1; clone size: NA; CDR3 DNA: TGTGCCAGCAGCCAAAGGCGTGGGGGCGACACTGAAGCTTTCTTT; CDR3 protein: CASSQRRGGDTEAFF
D gene: TRBD2; V gene: TRBV3-1; CDR3 length: 18; J gene: TRBJ2-7; clone size: few; CDR3 DNA: TGTGCCAGCAGCCAAGGACCCGTCTATAGCGGGGGGTACTACGAGCAGTACTTC; CDR3 protein: CASSQGPVYSGGYYEQYF
D gene: NA; V gene: TRBV12-3/TRBV12-4; CDR3 length: 13; J gene: TRBJ1-5; clone size: few; CDR3 DNA: TGTGCCAGCTCGGGGGGAGACAATCAGCCCCAGCATTTT; CDR3 protein: CASSGGDNQPQHF
D gene: TRBD1; V gene: TRBV3-1; CDR3 length: 14; J gene: TRBJ2-4; clone size: NA; CDR3 DNA: TGTGCCAGCAGCTCGGGACAGGGGGCGATGGGGGAGTACTTC; CDR3 protein: CASSSGQGAMGEYF
D gene: TRBD1; V gene: TRBV29-1; CDR3 length: 13; J gene: TRBJ1-6; clone size: NA; CDR3 DNA: TGCAGCGTTTCCGGGACAGGGGGTTCACCCCTCCACTTT; CDR3 protein: CSVSGTGGSPLHF
D gene: NA; V gene: TRBV5-5; CDR3 length: 12; J gene: TRBJ1-2; clone size: few; CDR3 DNA: TGTGCCAGCAGCTTCCCCGGTAGTGGCTACACCTTC; CDR3 protein: CASSFPGSGYTF
D gene: NA; V gene: TRBV18; CDR3 length: 19; J gene: TRBJ2-1; clone size: NA; CDR3 DNA: TGTGCCAGCTCACCACCCTTAGGGGGACGGGAAAGCTCCTACAATGAGCAGTTCTTC; CDR3 protein: CASSPPLGGRESSYNEQFF
D gene: NA; V gene: TRBV29-1; CDR3 length: 18; J gene: TRBJ1-5; clone size: NA; CDR3 DNA: TGCAGCGTTCTGGGCCGCCTCCGGGGCCCATATAGCAATCAGCCCCAGCATTTT; CDR3 protein: CSVLGRLRGPYSNQPQHF
D gene: TRBD1; V gene: TRBV2; CDR3 length: 15; J gene: TRBJ2-1; clone size: few; CDR3 DNA: TGTGCCAGCAGTGCTTGGGACAGAACCTACAATGAGCAGTTCTTC; CDR3 protein: CASSAWDRTYNEQFF
D gene: NA; V gene: TRBV12-3/TRBV12-4; CDR3 length: 16; J gene: TRBJ2-1; clone size: many; CDR3 DNA: TGTGCCAGCAGTAAGAATAGGGGGAGCTCCTACAATGAGCAGTTCTTC; CDR3 protein: CASSKNRGSSYNEQFF
D gene: TRBD2; V gene: TRBV20-1; CDR3 length: 15; J gene: TRBJ2-7; clone size: few; CDR3 DNA: TGCAGTGCACTAATTCCGGGACTAGCGGGAGAAGAGCAGTACTTC; CDR3 protein: CSALIPGLAGEEQYF
D gene: TRBD1; V gene: TRBV2; CDR3 length: 15; J gene: TRBJ2-2; clone size: NA; CDR3 DNA: TGTGCCAGCAATGTCGGACAGGTTAACACCGGGGAGCTGTTTTTT; CDR3 protein: CASNVGQVNTGELFF
D gene: NA; V gene: TRBV29-1; CDR3 length: 12; J gene: TRBJ1-1; clone size: few; CDR3 DNA: TGCAGCGTTGAAGTTCCGGCCCGAGAAGCTTTCTTT; CDR3 protein: CSVEVPAREAFF
D gene: TRBD1; V gene: TRBV25-1; CDR3 length: 16; J gene: TRBJ2-1; clone size: NA; CDR3 DNA: TGTGCCAGCAGTGAGGACAACAGGGGGTCCTACAATGAGCAGTTCTTC; CDR3 protein: CASSEDNRGSYNEQFF
D gene: TRBD2; V gene: TRBV20-1; CDR3 length: 17; J gene: TRBJ2-2; clone size: NA; CDR3 DNA: TGCAGTGCTAGGCCTTGGGGAGGGGTGGAGAACACCGGGGAGCTGTTTTTT; CDR3 protein: CSARPWGGVENTGELFF
D gene: TRBD2; V gene: TRBV7-2; CDR3 length: 16; J gene: TRBJ2-7; clone size: NA; CDR3 DNA: TGTGCCAGCAGCTTAGTTGGACTAGCGGATGTCTACGAGCAGTACTTC; CDR3 protein: CASSLVGLADVYEQYF
D gene: TRBD2; V gene: TRBV7-2; CDR3 length: 16; J gene: TRBJ2-1; clone size: NA; CDR3 DNA: TGTGCCAGCAGCTATTTAGCGGGAGGGCCGCCCAATGAGCAGTTCTTC; CDR3 protein: CASSYLAGGPPNEQFF
D gene: NA; V gene: TRBV12-3/TRBV12-4; CDR3 length: 15; J gene: TRBJ1-5; clone size: NA; CDR3 DNA: TGTGCCAGCAGTTCAAGAACTTATAGCAATCAGCCCCAGCATTTT; CDR3 protein: CASSSRTYSNQPQHF
D gene: NA; V gene: TRBV7-8; CDR3 length: 15; J gene: TRBJ1-2; clone size: NA; CDR3 DNA: TGTGCCAGCAGCCGCGACCCCGCTAGTCTCTATGGCTACACCTTC; CDR3 protein: CASSRDPASLYGYTF
D gene: NA; V gene: TRBV5-1; CDR3 length: 13; J gene: TRBJ2-1; clone size: many; CDR3 DNA: TGCGCCAGCAGAGGAGAGACCTACAATGAGCAGTTCTTC; CDR3 protein: CASRGETYNEQFF
D gene: TRBD1; V gene: TRBV15; CDR3 length: 12; J gene: TRBJ1-2; clone size: NA; CDR3 DNA: TGTGCCACCAGCAGACCCCCGGGAGGACAGGGGTTC; CDR3 protein: CATSRPPGGQGF
D gene: NA; V gene: TRBV29-1; CDR3 length: 13; J gene: TRBJ1-1; clone size: NA; CDR3 DNA: TGCAGCTCATCCCAAGGGTTGGGCACTGAAGCTTTCTTT; CDR3 protein: CSSSQGLGTEAFF
D gene: TRBD1; V gene: TRBV5-1; CDR3 length: 15; J gene: TRBJ2-4; clone size: NA; CDR3 DNA: TGCGCCAGCAGCGTAGACAGGGGGAGCAAAAACATTCAGTACTTC; CDR3 protein: CASSVDRGSKNIQYF
D gene: TRBD2; V gene: TRBV20-1; CDR3 length: 14; J gene: TRBJ2-3; clone size: many; CDR3 DNA: TGCAGTGCTAGAGACGGGAGGGGGACAGATACGCAGTATTTT; CDR3 protein: CSARDGRGTDTQYF
D gene: TRBD2; V gene: TRBV6-2/TRBV6-3; CDR3 length: 18; J gene: TRBJ2-1; clone size: few; CDR3 DNA: TGTGCCAGCACACACGGACTAGCGGGAGGGGGGGGATACAATGAGCAGTTCTTC; CDR3 protein: CASTHGLAGGGGYNEQFF
D gene: NA; V gene: TRBV4-2; CDR3 length: 15; J gene: TRBJ1-1; clone size: NA; CDR3 DNA: TGTGCCAGCAGCCAAGATGGATGGGGGAACACTGAAGCTTTCTTT; CDR3 protein: CASSQDGWGNTEAFF
D gene: NA; V gene: TRBV28; CDR3 length: 15; J gene: TRBJ2-1; clone size: NA; CDR3 DNA: TGTGCCAGCAGAACCGGGGGCGCCAGAGGTAATGAGCAGTTCTTC; CDR3 protein: CASRTGGARGNEQFF
D gene: NA; V gene: TRBV6-1; CDR3 length: 15; J gene: TRBJ2-1; clone size: few; CDR3 DNA: TGTGCCAGCAGCCGGGACACCTACTCCTACAATGAGCAGTTCTTC; CDR3 protein: CASSRDTYSYNEQFF